This entry concerns a single TCR beta chain. The antigen is not known. This entry belongs to a study of Ad26.COV2.S vaccination and SARS-CoV-2 variants. Study-wide results and limits: It was vaccine recipients, not placebo recipients, who had the higher spike-specific TCR breadth.

Repertoires were generated with immunoSEQ multiplex PCR, while TCRdb's copy carries only in-frame clones and drops some. The sample records about 350,000 clones, 88% being singletons. The treatment here: around 19 received Ad26.COV2.S at low or high dose, single or two shots; 5 received placebo; per-sample allocation not given. Material that was analyzed had been drawn on day 63 after the first vaccine or placebo injection. The sequencing here drew on peripheral blood, taken in a trial of Ad26.COV2.S vaccine versus placebo. This TCR derives from a person aged 18-65 years who received the Ad26.COV2.S COVID-19 vaccine or a placebo.

CDR3 in DNA: TGTGCCAGCAAAGTGGCGGAAGGGGGGGAGACCCAGTACTTC. Protein product: CASKVAEGGETQYF. The chain carries TRBV6-5 and TRBJ2-5, with D possibly being TRBD1 or TRBD2 (6 bases each). The CDR3 totals 14 residues. The germline V gene encodes CDR1 MNHEY and CDR2 SVGAGI. V shed 7 bases and J shed 5 bases, with 17 bases lying between them.